A selection of T cell receptor beta chains follows, all from one sample in a study of tissue T cells after allogeneic stem cell transplantation. This table comes from immunoSEQ multiplex PCR, and its TCRdb copy is limited to in-frame clones, with some not included. Counted here are fewer than 30,000 clones, around 79% occurring once; the ten biggest clones make up approximately 7.7%. The sample here was tissue from the ileum, taken at autopsy. The receptors stem from a female donor at least 60 years old with lung cancer. CDR3s include the opening cysteine and the closing phenylalanine or tryptophan. The order of the fields is J gene, V gene, D gene, clone size, CDR3 protein, CDR3 DNA. A D gene is named only where the DNA matches it firmly. The size field is filled for only some rows; it gives once, few, many or a size class.

j_call: TRBJ2-7
v_call: TRBV15
d_call: NA
clone_size: NA
cdr3_aa: CATSRDEVSSYEQYF
cdr3_nt: TGTGCCACCAGCAGAGATGAGGTTAGCTCCTACGAGCAGTACTTC

j_call: TRBJ2-3
v_call: TRBV9
d_call: TRBD2
clone_size: NA
cdr3_aa: CASSAGLGRGTDTQYF
cdr3_nt: TGTGCCAGCAGCGCGGGACTAGGGAGGGGCACAGATACGCAGTATTTT

j_call: TRBJ1-5
v_call: TRBV6-2/TRBV6-3
d_call: NA
clone_size: few
cdr3_aa: CASSPTRGDNQPQHF
cdr3_nt: TGTGCCAGCAGTCCGACGAGAGGGGACAATCAGCCCCAGCATTTT

j_call: TRBJ1-2
v_call: TRBV3-1/TRBV3-2
d_call: NA
clone_size: NA
cdr3_aa: CASSQGDSGYTF
cdr3_nt: TGTGCCAGCAGCCAAGGGGACTCTGGCTACACCTTC

j_call: TRBJ1-2
v_call: TRBV19
d_call: NA
clone_size: NA
cdr3_aa: CASTPRDSNYGYTF
cdr3_nt: TGTGCCAGTACCCCGAGGGACTCTAACTATGGCTACACCTTC

j_call: TRBJ2-7
v_call: TRBV10-3
d_call: TRBD2
clone_size: NA
cdr3_aa: CAISQGLAGSYEQYF
cdr3_nt: TGTGCCATCAGTCAAGGACTAGCTGGCTCCTACGAGCAGTACTTC

j_call: TRBJ2-6
v_call: TRBV11-2
d_call: TRBD1
clone_size: NA
cdr3_aa: CASSWATGGFSSGANVLTF
cdr3_nt: TGTGCCAGCAGCTGGGCGACAGGGGGCTTTTCTTCTGGGGCCAACGTCCTGACTTTC

j_call: TRBJ2-3
v_call: TRBV7-2
d_call: TRBD2
clone_size: NA
cdr3_aa: CASSLKAGGTDTQYF
cdr3_nt: TGTGCCAGCAGCTTAAAAGCGGGGGGCACAGATACGCAGTATTTT

j_call: TRBJ2-1
v_call: TRBV12-3/TRBV12-4
d_call: TRBD1
clone_size: NA
cdr3_aa: CASSFRDREQFF
cdr3_nt: TGTGCCAGCAGTTTCCGGGACAGAGAGCAGTTCTTC

j_call: TRBJ2-5
v_call: TRBV6-2/TRBV6-3
d_call: NA
clone_size: NA
cdr3_aa: CASSIPPQTQYF
cdr3_nt: TGTGCCAGCAGCATCCCGCCGCAGACCCAGTACTTC

j_call: TRBJ2-3
v_call: TRBV7-9
d_call: NA
clone_size: NA
cdr3_aa: CASSIGGDTDTQYF
cdr3_nt: TGTGCCAGCAGCATCGGGGGAGACACAGATACGCAGTATTTT

j_call: TRBJ2-7
v_call: TRBV4-2
d_call: TRBD2
clone_size: NA
cdr3_aa: CASSQDDRAGGLYEQYF
cdr3_nt: TGTGCCAGCAGCCAAGATGATCGAGCGGGGGGTCTCTACGAGCAGTACTTC

j_call: TRBJ2-5
v_call: TRBV11-2
d_call: NA
clone_size: NA
cdr3_aa: CASSLDPGPQETQYF
cdr3_nt: TGTGCCAGCAGCTTAGACCCAGGACCGCAAGAGACCCAGTACTTC

j_call: TRBJ2-1
v_call: TRBV6-1
d_call: TRBD1
clone_size: NA
cdr3_aa: CASSEPGTVYNEQFF
cdr3_nt: TGTGCCAGCAGTGAGCCGGGGACAGTCTACAATGAGCAGTTCTTC

j_call: TRBJ2-3
v_call: TRBV30
d_call: NA
clone_size: NA
cdr3_aa: CAWTRVSDTQYF
cdr3_nt: TGTGCCTGGACCAGGGTGTCAGATACGCAGTATTTT

j_call: TRBJ1-4
v_call: TRBV7-8
d_call: NA
clone_size: NA
cdr3_aa: CASSLDRRRIGIGEKLFF
cdr3_nt: TGTGCCAGCAGCTTAGATCGACGACGTATCGGAATAGGTGAAAAACTGTTTTTT

j_call: TRBJ2-1
v_call: TRBV27
d_call: NA
clone_size: NA
cdr3_aa: CASSLLGSTEQFF
cdr3_nt: TGTGCCAGCAGTTTATTGGGTTCCACTGAGCAGTTCTTC

j_call: TRBJ1-1
v_call: TRBV2
d_call: NA
clone_size: NA
cdr3_aa: CASSGRGAVAEAFF
cdr3_nt: TGTGCCAGCAGTGGCAGGGGTGCGGTAGCTGAAGCTTTCTTT

j_call: TRBJ2-3
v_call: TRBV18
d_call: TRBD2
clone_size: NA
cdr3_aa: CASSLLAGGRHLSDTQYF
cdr3_nt: TGTGCCAGCTCACTGCTAGCGGGGGGCCGTCATTTGTCGGATACGCAGTATTTT

j_call: TRBJ2-2
v_call: TRBV5-1
d_call: TRBD1
clone_size: NA
cdr3_aa: CASSWGTGTATGELFF
cdr3_nt: TGCGCCAGCAGCTGGGGCACCGGGACAGCAACCGGGGAGCTGTTTTTT

j_call: TRBJ2-7
v_call: TRBV7-2
d_call: NA
clone_size: NA
cdr3_aa: CASSLTSTEQYF
cdr3_nt: TGTGCCAGCAGCTTAACTAGCACCGAGCAGTACTTC

j_call: TRBJ1-5
v_call: TRBV7-9
d_call: NA
clone_size: few
cdr3_aa: CASSGDLSNQPQHF
cdr3_nt: TGTGCCAGCAGCGGGGACCTGAGCAATCAGCCCCAGCATTTT

j_call: TRBJ1-2
v_call: TRBV6-6
d_call: NA
clone_size: NA
cdr3_aa: CASSSIQRHYGYTF
cdr3_nt: TGTGCCAGCAGTTCGATACAGCGGCACTATGGCTACACCTTC

j_call: TRBJ1-2
v_call: TRBV7-2
d_call: NA
clone_size: NA
cdr3_aa: CASSLARVSYGYTF
cdr3_nt: TGTGCCAGCAGCTTAGCGAGGGTGTCCTATGGCTACACCTTC

j_call: TRBJ2-1
v_call: TRBV3-1/TRBV3-2
d_call: NA
clone_size: NA
cdr3_aa: CASSQARLGQFF
cdr3_nt: TGTGCCAGCAGCCAAGCCCGCTTAGGGCAGTTCTTC

j_call: TRBJ2-3
v_call: TRBV19
d_call: NA
clone_size: NA
cdr3_aa: CASSLPAPSSTDTQYF
cdr3_nt: TGTGCCAGTAGTCTCCCCGCCCCCTCTAGCACAGATACGCAGTATTTT

j_call: TRBJ2-3
v_call: TRBV7-9
d_call: NA
clone_size: NA
cdr3_aa: CASSSQGGLLTDTQYF
cdr3_nt: TGTGCCAGCAGCTCCCAAGGGGGACTTCTCACAGATACGCAGTATTTT

j_call: TRBJ1-1
v_call: TRBV29-1
d_call: NA
clone_size: NA
cdr3_aa: CRGEINPQGGEAFF
cdr3_nt: TGCAGGGGAGAAATTAACCCGCAGGGAGGGGAAGCTTTCTTT